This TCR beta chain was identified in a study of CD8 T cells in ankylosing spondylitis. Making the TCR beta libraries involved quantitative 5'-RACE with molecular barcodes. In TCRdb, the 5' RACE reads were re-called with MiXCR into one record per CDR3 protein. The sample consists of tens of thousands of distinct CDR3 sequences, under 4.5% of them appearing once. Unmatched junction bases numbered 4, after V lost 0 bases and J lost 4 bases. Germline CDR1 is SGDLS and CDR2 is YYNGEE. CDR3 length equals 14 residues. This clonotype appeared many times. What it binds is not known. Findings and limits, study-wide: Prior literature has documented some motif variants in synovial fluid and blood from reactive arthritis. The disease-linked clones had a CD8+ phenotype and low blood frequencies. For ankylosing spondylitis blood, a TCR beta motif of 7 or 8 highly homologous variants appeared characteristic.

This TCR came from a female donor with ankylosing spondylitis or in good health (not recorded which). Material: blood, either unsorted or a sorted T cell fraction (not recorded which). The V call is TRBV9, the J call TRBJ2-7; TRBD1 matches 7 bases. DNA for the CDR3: TGTGCCAGCAGCGTAGGGAACAGGGGATACGAGCAGTACTTC. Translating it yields CASSVGNRGYEQYF.